This T cell receptor beta chain was captured by sequencing in a study of cytomegalovirus exposure and HLA in healthy donors. TCRdb keeps only in-frame clones here, not all; method: immunoSEQ multiplex PCR. There are some 180,000 clones in the sample; more than 75% occur only once, and roughly 6.6% lies in the top ten. Trimming removed 7 bases from V and 4 bases from J, with 10 bases in between. The CDR3 loop spans 12 amino acids. CDR1 is GTSNPN, CDR2 SVGIG, per germline (reference sequence). Findings and caveats of the study: Cytomegalovirus-associated TCR beta chains were listed, numbering some 170.

Points on this clone: Its antigen is unidentified.

The origin of this receptor is a man aged 30-40 years in good health and CMV-seropositive. Sequenced material: PBMCs. The chain employs TRBV30 and TRBJ1-4, with D possibly matching TRBD1 (5 bases). The CDR3 bases are TGTGCCTCAGCGACAGTTAATGAAAAACTGTTTTTT. Translating gives CASATVNEKLFF.